A selection of T cell receptor beta chains follows, all from one sample in a study of radiation and T cells in renal cell carcinoma. The data were produced by immunoSEQ multiplex PCR, yet TCRdb's version contains in-frame clones alone and is incomplete. The sample gives about 150,000 clones, 70% to 90% of which show up once; over 15% is in the top ten. Sequences were derived from blood, sampled from a patient whose treatment included radiotherapy and nephrectomy. All receptors come from a woman in her forties or fifties with renal cell carcinoma. Each CDR3 is given with its conserved first and last residue. A D gene is named only where the DNA matches it firmly. A row's size may be missing; if present it is once, few, many or a size class.

CASSLDGQPNTEAFF	TGCGCCAGCAGCTTGGATGGGCAGCCGAACACTGAAGCTTTCTTT	once	TRBV5-1	TRBJ1-1	-
CASMELRNTGELFF	TGTGCCAGCATGGAACTGCGGAACACCGGGGAGCTGTTTTTT	-	TRBV6-1	TRBJ2-2	-
CASRGQAGVQQYF	TGTGCCAGCAGAGGACAAGCGGGAGTGCAGCAGTACTTC	-	TRBV2	TRBJ2-7	TRBD2
CASSSPAAGNYGYTF	TGTGCCAGCAGCTCGCCCGCGGCCGGTAACTATGGCTACACCTTC	-	TRBV7-2	TRBJ1-2	-
CASTRGVQKNTEAFF	TGTGCCAGCACCCGAGGGGTACAGAAGAACACTGAAGCTTTCTTT	-	TRBV21-1	TRBJ1-1	-
CASSNYEQYF	TGTGCCAGCAGTAACTACGAGCAGTACTTC	-	TRBV6-5	TRBJ2-7	-
CASSLWLPRGYDNEQFF	TGCGCCAGCAGCCTTTGGTTGCCTAGGGGATACGACAATGAGCAGTTCTTC	once	TRBV4-3	TRBJ2-1	-
CASSHTGADGYTF	TGTGCCAGCAGCCACACAGGTGCCGATGGCTACACCTTC	few	TRBV7-3	TRBJ1-2	-
CASSPQTGAESSYEQYF	TGTGCCAGCAGTCCACAGACAGGGGCGGAGAGCTCCTACGAGCAGTACTTC	-	TRBV27	TRBJ2-7	TRBD1
CASSRDRGTEQYF	TGTGCCAGCAGCCGGGACAGGGGAACGGAGCAGTACTTC	-	TRBV14	TRBJ2-7	TRBD1
CASSTGEGGNIQYF	TGTGCCAGTAGCACAGGGGAGGGAGGAAACATTCAGTACTTC	-	TRBV19	TRBJ2-4	-
CASSGGTAFGYEQYF	TGTGCCAGCTCAGGAGGGACAGCTTTTGGTTACGAGCAGTACTTC	-	TRBV18	TRBJ2-7	-